These T cell receptor beta chains were read from a single sample in a study of shared clonotypes between healthy human individuals. Using immunoSEQ multiplex PCR, the repertoire was profiled, and TCRdb retains in-frame clones only, with some absent. Among about 480,000 clones listed, roughly 85% were seen once. The sample comprised PBMCs. These receptors were obtained from a woman between 40 and 55 years old in good health. Some clones in this sample may be carry-over from other donors' samples. CDR3s include the opening cysteine and the closing phenylalanine or tryptophan. Each record gives: J gene, V gene, D gene, clone size, CDR3 protein, CDR3 DNA. A D gene is named only where the DNA matches it firmly. Some rows mark clone size as missing; the rest say once, few, many or name a class of expanded clone.

j_call: TRBJ2-4
v_call: TRBV14
d_call: TRBD2
clone_size: few
cdr3_aa: CASSQASGNAKNIQYF
cdr3_nt: TGTGCCAGCAGCCAGGCTAGCGGGAACGCCAAAAACATTCAGTACTTC

j_call: TRBJ2-1
v_call: TRBV7-7
d_call: NA
clone_size: once
cdr3_aa: CASSLAPGRSSYNEQFF
cdr3_nt: TGTGCTAGCAGCTTAGCGCCCGGGCGGAGCTCCTACAATGAGCAGTTCTTC

j_call: TRBJ1-1
v_call: TRBV10-3
d_call: TRBD1
clone_size: NA
cdr3_aa: CASNVVPGQGDTEAFF
cdr3_nt: TGTGCCTCCAATGTTGTCCCGGGACAGGGGGACACTGAAGCTTTCTTT

j_call: TRBJ2-1
v_call: TRBV6-1
d_call: NA
clone_size: NA
cdr3_aa: CASSEADVTREFF
cdr3_nt: TGTGCCAGCAGTGAAGCAGACGTAACCCGGGAGTTCTTC

j_call: TRBJ2-7
v_call: TRBV18
d_call: TRBD1
clone_size: NA
cdr3_aa: CASSPPLTGDEQYF
cdr3_nt: TGTGCCAGCTCACCACCGTTGACAGGGGACGAGCAGTACTTC

j_call: TRBJ2-1
v_call: TRBV29-1
d_call: NA
clone_size: NA
cdr3_aa: CSVELPNEQFF
cdr3_nt: TGCAGCGTTGAACTACCGAATGAGCAGTTCTTC

j_call: TRBJ1-5
v_call: TRBV11-2
d_call: NA
clone_size: once
cdr3_aa: CASSLDPGYSNQPQHF
cdr3_nt: TGTGCCAGCAGCTTAGATCCGGGGTATAGCAATCAGCCCCAGCATTTT

j_call: TRBJ2-1
v_call: TRBV7-9
d_call: TRBD2
clone_size: NA
cdr3_aa: CASSPTSVPDNEQFF
cdr3_nt: TGTGCCAGCAGCCCCACTAGCGTTCCCGACAATGAGCAGTTCTTC

j_call: TRBJ2-3
v_call: TRBV15
d_call: NA
clone_size: many
cdr3_aa: CATSSLAEAPTDTQYF
cdr3_nt: TGTGCCACCAGCAGTTTAGCGGAGGCCCCCACAGATACGCAGTATTTT

j_call: TRBJ1-4
v_call: TRBV18
d_call: NA
clone_size: NA
cdr3_aa: CASSPDGLPKGEKLFF
cdr3_nt: TGTGCCAGCTCACCAGATGGACTGCCCAAAGGGGAAAAACTGTTTTTT

j_call: TRBJ2-3
v_call: TRBV29-1
d_call: TRBD2
clone_size: NA
cdr3_aa: CSVVEASGSSSTDTQYF
cdr3_nt: TGCAGCGTGGTCGAGGCTAGCGGGTCCTCTAGCACAGATACGCAGTATTTT

j_call: TRBJ1-5
v_call: TRBV10-2
d_call: NA
clone_size: NA
cdr3_aa: CASREGHLGNQPQHF
cdr3_nt: TGCGCCAGCAGGGAAGGGCACCTGGGAAATCAGCCCCAGCATTTT

j_call: TRBJ2-6
v_call: TRBV6-1
d_call: NA
clone_size: NA
cdr3_aa: CASSEISGANVLTF
cdr3_nt: TGTGCCAGCAGTGAAATTTCTGGGGCCAACGTCCTGACTTTC

j_call: TRBJ1-5
v_call: TRBV4-1
d_call: NA
clone_size: NA
cdr3_aa: CASSQQGLGNQPQHF
cdr3_nt: TGCGCCAGCAGCCAACAGGGTTTGGGCAATCAGCCCCAGCATTTT

j_call: TRBJ2-5
v_call: TRBV28
d_call: TRBD2
clone_size: few
cdr3_aa: CASQLAGGPQETQYF
cdr3_nt: TGTGCCAGCCAATTGGCGGGAGGCCCCCAAGAGACCCAGTACTTC

j_call: TRBJ2-3
v_call: TRBV7-3
d_call: NA
clone_size: NA
cdr3_aa: CASSLTGASTDTQYF
cdr3_nt: TGTGCCAGCAGCTTAACAGGGGCTTCTACAGATACGCAGTATTTT

j_call: TRBJ2-7
v_call: TRBV27
d_call: NA
clone_size: NA
cdr3_aa: CATLPYGALYAEQYF
cdr3_nt: TGTGCCACCCTCCCCTATGGCGCACTCTACGCGGAGCAGTACTTC

j_call: TRBJ1-4
v_call: TRBV9
d_call: NA
clone_size: NA
cdr3_aa: CASGVPTNEKLFF
cdr3_nt: TGTGCCAGCGGAGTCCCAACTAATGAAAAACTGTTTTTT

j_call: TRBJ2-1
v_call: TRBV6-5
d_call: NA
clone_size: NA
cdr3_aa: CASNGLDEQFF
cdr3_nt: TGTGCCAGCAACGGTCTTGATGAGCAGTTCTTC

j_call: TRBJ1-1
v_call: TRBV10-3
d_call: TRBD1
clone_size: many
cdr3_aa: CAISESGTGGFMTEAFF
cdr3_nt: TGTGCCATCAGTGAGTCCGGGACAGGGGGCTTTATGACTGAAGCTTTCTTT

j_call: TRBJ2-5
v_call: TRBV19
d_call: TRBD2
clone_size: NA
cdr3_aa: CASSGRSGTSGETQYF
cdr3_nt: TGTGCCAGTAGTGGAAGGAGCGGGACTAGCGGAGAGACCCAGTACTTC

j_call: TRBJ2-7
v_call: TRBV4-2
d_call: TRBD2
clone_size: NA
cdr3_aa: CASSSLAGSSYEQYF
cdr3_nt: TGTGCCAGCAGCTCTCTAGCGGGAAGCTCCTACGAGCAGTACTTC

j_call: TRBJ1-1
v_call: TRBV9
d_call: NA
clone_size: NA
cdr3_aa: CTSSSGTMNTEAFF
cdr3_nt: TGTACCAGCAGCTCCGGGACAATGAACACTGAAGCTTTCTTT

j_call: TRBJ1-4
v_call: TRBV7-2
d_call: TRBD1
clone_size: NA
cdr3_aa: CASSLARTGGAEKLFF
cdr3_nt: TGTGCCAGCAGCTTAGCCCGGACAGGAGGAGCCGAAAAACTGTTTTTT

j_call: TRBJ2-1
v_call: TRBV9
d_call: NA
clone_size: NA
cdr3_aa: CASSVSASSYNEQFF
cdr3_nt: TGTGCCAGCAGCGTATCCGCATCCTCCTACAATGAGCAGTTCTTC

j_call: TRBJ2-3
v_call: TRBV4-1
d_call: NA
clone_size: NA
cdr3_aa: CASIPIGRPGDTQYF
cdr3_nt: TGCGCCAGCATTCCGATAGGGAGGCCCGGAGATACGCAGTATTTT

j_call: TRBJ2-7
v_call: TRBV14
d_call: NA
clone_size: NA
cdr3_aa: CASSQPKRLGVGEQYF
cdr3_nt: TGTGCCAGCAGCCAACCCAAGCGCTTAGGGGTAGGAGAGCAGTACTTC

j_call: TRBJ2-1
v_call: TRBV5-4
d_call: NA
clone_size: few
cdr3_aa: CASSSRTLEGNEQFF
cdr3_nt: TGTGCCAGCAGCTCGAGGACTTTGGAGGGCAATGAGCAGTTCTTC

j_call: TRBJ2-5
v_call: TRBV5-6
d_call: NA
clone_size: NA
cdr3_aa: CASSFQGLQETQYF
cdr3_nt: TGTGCCAGCAGCTTCCAGGGCCTCCAAGAGACCCAGTACTTC

j_call: TRBJ2-1
v_call: TRBV7-2
d_call: TRBD2
clone_size: NA
cdr3_aa: CASSATSGRGNEQFF
cdr3_nt: TGTGCCAGCAGCGCGACTAGCGGGAGGGGAAATGAGCAGTTCTTC

j_call: TRBJ2-6
v_call: TRBV29-1
d_call: NA
clone_size: NA
cdr3_aa: CSVLDSGANVLTF
cdr3_nt: TGCAGCGTTCTCGATTCTGGGGCCAACGTCCTGACTTTC

j_call: TRBJ1-2
v_call: TRBV29-1
d_call: NA
clone_size: NA
cdr3_aa: CSAGTSDRGYTF
cdr3_nt: TGCAGCGCCGGGACATCGGACCGTGGCTACACCTTC